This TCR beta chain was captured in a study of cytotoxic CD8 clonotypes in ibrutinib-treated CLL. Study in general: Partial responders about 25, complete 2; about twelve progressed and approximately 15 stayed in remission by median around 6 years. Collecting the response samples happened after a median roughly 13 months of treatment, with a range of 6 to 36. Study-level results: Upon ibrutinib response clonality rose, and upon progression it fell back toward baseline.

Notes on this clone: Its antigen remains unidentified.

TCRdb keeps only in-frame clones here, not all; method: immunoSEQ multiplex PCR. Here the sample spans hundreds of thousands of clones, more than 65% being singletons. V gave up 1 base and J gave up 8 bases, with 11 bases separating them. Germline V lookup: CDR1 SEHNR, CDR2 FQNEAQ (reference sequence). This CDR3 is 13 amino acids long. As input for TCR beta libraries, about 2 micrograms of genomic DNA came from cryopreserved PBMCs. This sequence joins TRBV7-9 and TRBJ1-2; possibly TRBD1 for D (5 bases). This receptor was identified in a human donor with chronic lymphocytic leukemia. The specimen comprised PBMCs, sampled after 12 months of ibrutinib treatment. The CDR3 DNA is TGTGCCAGCAGCTTAGTGGGGGTTTCGGGCTACACCTTC. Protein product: CASSLVGVSGYTF.